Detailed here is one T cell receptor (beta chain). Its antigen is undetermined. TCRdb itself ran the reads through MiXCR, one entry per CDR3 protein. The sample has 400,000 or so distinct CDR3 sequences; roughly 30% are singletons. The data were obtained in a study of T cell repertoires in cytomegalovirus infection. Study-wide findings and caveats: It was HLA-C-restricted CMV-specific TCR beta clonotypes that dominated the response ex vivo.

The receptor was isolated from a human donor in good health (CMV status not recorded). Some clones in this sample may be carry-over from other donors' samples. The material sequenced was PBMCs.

CDR3 in DNA: TGTGCCAGCAGGGACAGGGACAGAAACTATGGCTACACCTTC. This codes for CASRDRDRNYGYTF. V gene TRBV6-1 combines with J gene TRBJ1-2; 8 bases agree with TRBD1. CDR1 MNHNS and CDR2 SASEGT come from the germline V gene. J lost 2 bases, V lost 6 bases, and 5 bases had no gene match. CDR3 length equals 14 residues.